This entry is about one TCR beta chain. This record comes from a study of technical replicates of blood from a few donors. TCRdb keeps only in-frame clones here, not all; method: immunoSEQ multiplex PCR. Of some 74,000 clones listed, roughly 92% are singletons. Sequences were obtained from T cells isolated from PBMCs. The source of this sequence is a human donor in good health.

The CDR3 nucleotides read TGTGCCAGCAGCTTGTCGGACAGGTCCTCATACGAGCAGTACTTC. Protein: CASSLSDRSSYEQYF. V and J are TRBV5-4 and TRBJ2-7; 7 bases are shared with TRBD1. This CDR3 comprises 15 residues. Losses at the gene ends were 1 base for V and 4 bases for J; bases not matched to a gene: 8. Germline V lookup: CDR1 SGHNT, CDR2 YYREEE (reference sequence). Based on the CDR3 plus reference TRBV5-4 and TRBJ2-7, the full variable domain is ETGVTQSPTHLIKTRGQQVTLRCSSQSGHNTVSWYQQALGQGPQFIFQYYREEENGRGNFPPRFSGLQFPNYSSELNVNALELDDSALYLCASSLSDRSSYEQYFGPGTRLTVT.